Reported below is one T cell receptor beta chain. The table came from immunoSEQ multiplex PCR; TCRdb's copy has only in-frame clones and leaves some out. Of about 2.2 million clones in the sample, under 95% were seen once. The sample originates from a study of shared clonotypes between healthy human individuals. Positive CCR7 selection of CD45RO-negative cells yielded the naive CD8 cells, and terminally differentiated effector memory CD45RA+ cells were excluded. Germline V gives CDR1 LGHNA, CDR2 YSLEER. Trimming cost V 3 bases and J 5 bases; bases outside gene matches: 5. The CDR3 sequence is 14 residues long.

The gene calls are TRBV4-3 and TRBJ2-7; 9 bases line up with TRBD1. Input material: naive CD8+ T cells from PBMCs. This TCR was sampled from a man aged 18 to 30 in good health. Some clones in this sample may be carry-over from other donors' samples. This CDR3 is CASSHGTGRDEQYF. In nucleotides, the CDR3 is TGCGCCAGCAGCCACGGGACAGGGAGGGACGAGCAGTACTTC.